The rows below give T cell receptor beta chains drawn from one sample of a study of blood T cells in healthy people across ages. Each CDR3 protein gets one entry after TCRdb re-called the 5' RACE reads with MiXCR. The sample holds around 1.1 million distinct CDR3 sequences, about two fifths seen once. Source material: blood. These receptors were taken from a man younger than 35 in good health. Each CDR3 is given with its conserved first and last residue. D genes are given only for firm matches. Not every row has a clone size; where given, it reads once, few, many or a size class.

J gene | D gene | V gene | clone size | CDR3 protein | CDR3 DNA
TRBJ1-2 | NA | TRBV6-4 | few | CASMPVANYGYTF | TGTGCCAGCATGCCGGTAGCTAACTATGGCTACACCTTC
TRBJ2-1 | TRBD1 | TRBV12-3/TRBV12-4 | few | CASSLFNRRTGDNEQFF | TGTGCCAGCAGTTTATTCAATCGGAGGACAGGGGACAATGAGCAGTTCTTC
TRBJ2-5 | TRBD2 | TRBV3-1 | few | CASSQDYTGPGGAQYF | TGTGCCAGCAGCCAAGATTACACAGGACCCGGGGGGGCCCAGTACTTC
TRBJ2-3 | TRBD1 | TRBV6-2/TRBV6-3 | NA | CASNPRDRVLTDTQYF | TGTGCCAGCAACCCCCGGGACAGGGTTTTGACAGATACGCAGTATTTT
TRBJ2-1 | TRBD1 | TRBV20-1 | NA | CSAGGTVGFYNEQFF | TGCAGTGCTGGTGGGACAGTCGGATTCTACAATGAGCAGTTCTTC
TRBJ1-1 | NA | TRBV7-9 | many | CASSLLGEANTEAFF | TGTGCCAGCAGCTTATTGGGCGAGGCAAACACTGAAGCTTTCTTT
TRBJ2-5 | TRBD1 | TRBV28 | NA | CASSFPTGTGGGNEQYF | TGTGCCAGCAGTTTCCCCACCGGGACAGGGGGCGGGAATGAGCAGTACTTC
TRBJ1-1 | TRBD1 | TRBV10-3 | NA | CATGQGRLGTEAFF | TGTGCCACCGGACAGGGGCGACTTGGCACTGAAGCTTTCTTT
TRBJ1-1 | TRBD1 | TRBV29-1 | NA | CSVRTGREAFF | TGCAGCGTCCGGACAGGGAGGGAAGCTTTCTTT
TRBJ1-5 | TRBD1 | TRBV20-1 | few | CSARATGGNQPQHF | TGCAGTGCTAGAGCGACAGGGGGCAATCAGCCCCAGCATTTT
TRBJ1-1 | NA | TRBV10-3 | NA | CAISEAGGRMNTEAFF | TGTGCCATCAGTGAGGCCGGGGGACGGATGAACACTGAAGCTTTCTTT
TRBJ2-2 | NA | TRBV6-6 | NA | CASSGRTEDTGELFF | TGTGCCAGCAGCGGTCGGACTGAGGACACCGGGGAGCTGTTTTTT
TRBJ2-3 | TRBD2 | TRBV7-8 | NA | CASSQAGGGVLNTQYF | TGTGCCAGCAGCCAGGCAGGCGGGGGGGTATTGAATACGCAGTATTTT
TRBJ2-2 | NA | TRBV5-5 | NA | CASSLPRGEGGELFF | TGTGCCAGCAGCTTGCCCAGGGGAGAAGGCGGGGAGCTGTTTTTT
TRBJ2-1 | TRBD2 | TRBV3-1 | few | CASSQGDYHNEQFF | TGTGCCAGCAGCCAAGGGGACTATCACAATGAGCAGTTCTTC
TRBJ1-2 | NA | TRBV7-9 | NA | CASSLVDLYGYTF | TGTGCCAGCAGCTTAGTGGACCTCTATGGCTACACCTTC
TRBJ1-6 | NA | TRBV12-3/TRBV12-4 | few | CASSPQLSRGSPLHF | TGTGCCAGCAGTCCTCAGCTGAGCCGGGGTTCACCCCTCCACTTT
TRBJ1-1 | NA | TRBV7-9 | NA | CASGLSEAFF | TGTGCCAGCGGGCTCTCTGAAGCTTTCTTT
TRBJ1-5 | NA | TRBV2 | NA | CASRGVVNQPQHF | TGTGCCAGCAGGGGGGTTGTGAATCAGCCCCAGCATTTT
TRBJ2-7 | NA | TRBV18 | NA | CASSVTASYEQYF | TGTGCCAGCTCAGTCACAGCTTCCTACGAGCAGTACTTC
TRBJ1-5 | NA | TRBV28 | NA | CASRSGGQPQHF | TGTGCCAGCAGGTCCGGTGGCCAGCCCCAGCATTTT
TRBJ1-1 | TRBD1 | TRBV4-3 | NA | CASSHPDRANTEAFF | TGCGCCAGCAGCCATCCCGACAGGGCGAACACTGAAGCTTTCTTT